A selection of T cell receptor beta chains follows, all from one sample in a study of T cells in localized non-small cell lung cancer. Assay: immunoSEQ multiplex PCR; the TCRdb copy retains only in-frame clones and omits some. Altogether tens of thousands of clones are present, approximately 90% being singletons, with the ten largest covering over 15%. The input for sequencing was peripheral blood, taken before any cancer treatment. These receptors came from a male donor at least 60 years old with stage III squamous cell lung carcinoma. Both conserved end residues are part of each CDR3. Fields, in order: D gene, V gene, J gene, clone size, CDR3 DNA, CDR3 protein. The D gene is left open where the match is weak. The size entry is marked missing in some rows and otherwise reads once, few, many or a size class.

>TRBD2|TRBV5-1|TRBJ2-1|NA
TGCGCCAGCAGGGCCCGCGGGGGGGCCCTGAATGAGCAGTTCTTC
CASRARGGALNEQFF
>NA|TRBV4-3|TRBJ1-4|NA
TGCGCCAGCAGCCTGGACTGGATTAATGAAAAACTGTTTTTT
CASSLDWINEKLFF
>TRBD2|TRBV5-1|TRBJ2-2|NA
TGCGCCAGCAGCTTGGACTCGGGGAGGGCCGGGGAGCTGTTTTTT
CASSLDSGRAGELFF
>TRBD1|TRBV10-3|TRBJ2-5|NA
TGTGCCATCAGTGGACAGGGGAACCAAGAGACCCAGTACTTC
CAISGQGNQETQYF
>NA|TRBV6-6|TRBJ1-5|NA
TGTGCCACCTGGCTACCTCCGGATCAGCCCCAGCATTTT
CATWLPPDQPQHF
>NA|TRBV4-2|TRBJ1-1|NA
TGTGCCAGCAGCCAAGGCTTACAGGAGAACACTGAAGCTTTCTTT
CASSQGLQENTEAFF
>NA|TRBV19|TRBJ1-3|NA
TGTGCCAGTAGTACAGGGACGACTGGAAACACCATATATTTT
CASSTGTTGNTIYF
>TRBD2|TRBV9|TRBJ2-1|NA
TGTGCCAGCAGCGTAGCCGGGGCGGGGGGGCTGGCCTACAATGAGCAGTTCTTC
CASSVAGAGGLAYNEQFF
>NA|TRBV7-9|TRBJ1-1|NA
TGTGCCAGCAGCTTCCAGTCGTTCCCGAACACTGAAGCTTTCTTT
CASSFQSFPNTEAFF
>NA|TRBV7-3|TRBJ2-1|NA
TGTGCCAGCAGCTTCAACGCTTACTCCTACAATGAGCAGTTCTTC
CASSFNAYSYNEQFF
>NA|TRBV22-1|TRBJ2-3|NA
TGTCCTGGGAGCGCTCCTAGACAGGGGTGGACAGATACGCAGTATTTT
CPGSAPRQGWTDTQYF
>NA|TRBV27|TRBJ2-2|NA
TGTGCCAGCAGCCCCTGGGCTCCATCCTACACCGGGGAGCTGTTTTTT
CASSPWAPSYTGELFF
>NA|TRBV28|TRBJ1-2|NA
TGTGCCAGCAGTTCCCCCGGACAGCGCTATGGCTACACCTTC
CASSSPGQRYGYTF
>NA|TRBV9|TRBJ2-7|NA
TGTGCCAGCAGCGCAATGCAGGGTCGTCGCAACGAGCAGTACTTC
CASSAMQGRRNEQYF
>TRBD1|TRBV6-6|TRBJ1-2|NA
TGTGCCAGCAGTGGTTCGGGACAGACTAACTATGGCTACACCTTC
CASSGSGQTNYGYTF
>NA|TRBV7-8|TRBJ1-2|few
TGTGCCAGCAGCTTAGGGGGACCTGCTAACTATGGCTACACCTTC
CASSLGGPANYGYTF
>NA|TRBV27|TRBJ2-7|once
TGTGCCAGCAGCGGCCTCCCAAAGGGCGAGCAGTACTTC
CASSGLPKGEQYF
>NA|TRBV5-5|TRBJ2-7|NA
TGTGCCAGCAGCCCGACTGGTGCCGAGTACGAGCAGTACTTC
CASSPTGAEYEQYF
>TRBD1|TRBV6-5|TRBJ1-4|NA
TGTGCCAGCAGTTATCTGGACAGGGGGCGGGAAAAACTGTTTTTT
CASSYLDRGREKLFF
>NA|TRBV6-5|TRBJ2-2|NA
TGTGCCAGCAGTTATGGCGGGGGCCGCACCGGGGAGCTGTTTTTT
CASSYGGGRTGELFF
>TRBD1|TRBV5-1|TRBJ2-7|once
TGCGCCAGCAGGGAGAGGACAGGGGGAGCCTACGAGCAGTACTTC
CASRERTGGAYEQYF
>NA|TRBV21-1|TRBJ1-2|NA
TGTGCCAGCAGCAACCGGGACAGGGGCCTCTATGGCTACACCTTC
CASSNRDRGLYGYTF
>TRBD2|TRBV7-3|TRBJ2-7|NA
TGTGCCAGCAGCCCGGGTGGGACTAGCGGGGCCTACGAGCAGTACTTC
CASSPGGTSGAYEQYF
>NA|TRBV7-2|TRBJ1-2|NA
TGTGCCAGCAGCGTAGAGGAGGGAAGAGGAAACTATGGCTACACCTTC
CASSVEEGRGNYGYTF
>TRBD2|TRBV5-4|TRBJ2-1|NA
TGTGCCAGCAGACCCGGGACTAGCGGGAGGGTGAGTGAGCAGTTCTTC
CASRPGTSGRVSEQFF
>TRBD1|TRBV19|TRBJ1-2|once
TGTGCCAGTAGTGCACCACCACCTCCTCGGGACAGGGAGTATGGCTACACCTTC
CASSAPPPPRDREYGYTF
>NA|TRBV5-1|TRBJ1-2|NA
TGCGCCAGCAGCTTGGCACCGGAAACCCGTAACTATGGCTACACCTTC
CASSLAPETRNYGYTF
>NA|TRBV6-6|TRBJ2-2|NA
TGTGCCAGCAGCAGGGCCTCCGGGGAGCTGTTTTTT
CASSRASGELFF
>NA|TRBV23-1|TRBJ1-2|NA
TGCGCCAGCAGCGGGCCAAGGGACTACTATGGCTACACCTTC
CASSGPRDYYGYTF
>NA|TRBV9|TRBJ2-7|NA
TGTGCCAGCAGCCCAAGGGGTAGCAGGGCAGTACACGAGCAGTACTTC
CASSPRGSRAVHEQYF
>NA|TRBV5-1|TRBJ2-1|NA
TGCGCCAGCCGACTACTGTCACAGGGTGGCGAGCAGTTCTTC
CASRLLSQGGEQFF
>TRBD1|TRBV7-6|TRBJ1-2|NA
TGTGCCAGCAGTCAGGGGGACTATGGCTACACCTTC
CASSQGDYGYTF
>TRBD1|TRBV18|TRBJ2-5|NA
TGTGCCAGCTCACTCAACCGGGACAGGATGCAAGAGACCCAGTACTTC
CASSLNRDRMQETQYF
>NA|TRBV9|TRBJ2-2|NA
TGTGCCAGCAGCGGGGACGTTGGGAACACCGGGGAGCTGTTTTTT
CASSGDVGNTGELFF
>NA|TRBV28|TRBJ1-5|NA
TGTGCCAGCAGTGTCGAGGGGAGCCAGCCCCAGCATTTT
CASSVEGSQPQHF
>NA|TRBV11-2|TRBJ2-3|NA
TGTGCCAGCAGCTTAGACGGCTACACAGATACGCAGTATTTT
CASSLDGYTDTQYF
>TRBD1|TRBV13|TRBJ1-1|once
TGTGCCAGCAGCTGGGGGACAGGGGGCACTGAAGCTTTCTTT
CASSWGTGGTEAFF
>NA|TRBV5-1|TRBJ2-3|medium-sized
TGCGCCAGCAGCTTATCGGGAGATACGCAGTATTTT
CASSLSGDTQYF
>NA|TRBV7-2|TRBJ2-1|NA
TGTGCCAGCAGCTTAGTGGGCTATGAGCAGTTCTTC
CASSLVGYEQFF
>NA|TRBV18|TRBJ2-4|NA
TGTGCCAGCTCACCACCGGGGGACGGAAACATTCAGTACTTC
CASSPPGDGNIQYF